These 30 T cell receptor beta chains were all obtained from the same sample, sequenced in a study of blood T cell repertoires in COVID-19. The repertoire was sequenced with immunoSEQ multiplex PCR; TCRdb's copy has only in-frame clones and lacks some. The sample consists of about 120,000 clones, 80% of them appearing once. Sequencing was performed on peripheral blood. These receptors all come from a man aged 70-80 years with acute or convalescent COVID-19.

This clone has just a few counts. The CDR3 nucleotides are TGTGCCAGTACCGCCTCTGGGGGACAGGGCCACGAGCAGTACTTC. As protein: CASTASGGQGHEQYF. This chain joins TRBV19 and TRBJ2-7; the match to TRBD1 covers 9 bases. V shed 7 bases and J 5 bases; nucleotides not matched to a gene: 12. The V gene's germline CDR1 is LNHDA and CDR2 SQIVND (reference sequence). The CDR3 spans 15 residues.

The rearrangement joins TRBV10-3 to TRBJ2-7; no definite D call. The V gene lost 6 bases and the J gene lost 0 bases, with 3 bases spanning the gap. From germline, CDR1 is ENHRY and CDR2 SYGVKD. This CDR3 region has 11 residues. This chain's CDR3 is CAISNSYEQYF. The DNA of the CDR3 is TGTGCCATCAGCAACTCCTACGAGCAGTACTTC.

The rearrangement links TRBV5-4 to TRBJ1-3; D is unclear. The V and J ends lost 2 bases and 7 bases respectively, with 16 bases between them. This CDR3 is 15 amino acids long. Germline CDR1 is SGHNT and CDR2 is YYREEE (reference sequence). The chain's CDR3 is CASSFYGGSHNTIYF. CDR3 bases: TGTGCCAGCAGCTTCTACGGAGGGAGCCATAACACCATATATTTT.

The chain has TRBV6-6 and TRBJ1-4; unclear D gene. V dropped 6 bases and J dropped 0 bases, with 17 bases sitting between them. This CDR3 has 17 amino acids. The germline V gene has CDR1 MNHNY and CDR2 SVGAGI (reference sequence). The CDR3 sequence: CASSRRRERATNEKLFF. CDR3 nucleotide sequence: TGTGCCAGCAGCCGACGAAGGGAGAGAGCAACTAATGAAAAACTGTTTTTT.

CDR3 nucleotides: TGCGCCAGCAGCCAACTGACAGGGGCTGGAGCTGGGGCCAACGTCCTGACTTTC. Translating it yields CASSQLTGAGAGANVLTF. The chain carries TRBV4-1 and TRBJ2-6, with 8 bases aligning to TRBD1. CDR3 size: 18 residues. V was clipped by 2 bases and J by 2 bases; unmatched bases: 8. The V gene's germline CDR1 is MGHRA and CDR2 YSYEKL.

The gene calls are TRBV27 and TRBJ2-6, with 10 bases identical to TRBD1. The CDR3 is made up of 19 amino acids. Germline assignment: CDR1 MNHEY and CDR2 SMNVEV (reference sequence). The ends lost 10 bases at V and 0 bases at J; junction bases unmatched: 15. CDR3 region: CATLPRPGQGLSGANVLTF. CDR3 in DNA: TGTGCCACCTTACCCAGACCGGGACAGGGGCTCTCTGGGGCCAACGTCCTGACTTTC.

The V call is TRBV9, the J call TRBJ2-2; D might be TRBD1 (6 bases). The CDR3 is made up of 14 amino acids. V was clipped by 4 bases and J by 4 bases, with 11 bases between them. The germline V gene has CDR1 SGDLS and CDR2 YYNGEE. As DNA, the CDR3 is TGTGCCAGCAGCAAACAGGGATTCACCGGGGAGCTGTTTTTT. Protein product: CASSKQGFTGELFF.

The chain carries TRBV9 and TRBJ2-7, with TRBD2 matching over 12 bases. The CDR3 spans 13 residues. Germline CDR1 reads SGDLS; CDR2 reads YYNGEE. The J segment lost 7 bases and the V segment lost 4 bases, leaving 3 bases of the junction unmatched. CDR3 DNA: TGTGCCAGCAGCTTAGGACTAGCGGGGGAGCAGTACTTC. Protein: CASSLGLAGEQYF.

The rearrangement joins TRBV3-1 (or the pseudogene TRBV3-2) to TRBJ2-5; 9 bases agree with TRBD1. Germline V CDR1 and CDR2: LGHDT, YNNKEL (reference sequence). The ends lost 1 base at V and 7 bases at J; junction bases unmatched: 7. This CDR3 is built from 15 residues. CDR3 in DNA: TGTGCCAGCAGCCAAGGACCGGGACAGGGAGGGACCCAGTACTTC. Its protein product is CASSQGPGQGGTQYF.

The gene calls are TRBV15 and TRBJ1-4; possibly TRBD1 for D (5 bases). The V and J ends lost 3 bases and 4 bases respectively, with 12 bases between them. CDR1 LNHNV and CDR2 YYDKDF come from the germline V gene (reference sequence). This CDR3 spans 15 amino acids. CDR3 DNA: TGTGCCACCAGCAGTCAACGACAGCATAATGAAAAACTGTTTTTT. Translated, it gives CATSSQRQHNEKLFF.

The rearrangement joins TRBV3-1 (or the pseudogene TRBV3-2) to TRBJ1-5, with a possible D match to TRBD1 (5 bases). Trimming left V 4 bases short and J 5 bases short, with 12 bases between. Germline CDR1 is LGHDT and CDR2 is YNNKEL (reference sequence). The CDR3 is 14 residues long. CDR3 sequence (DNA): TGTGCCAGCAGCCCTGGGACTGGCGATCAGCCCCAGCATTTT. Translation: CASSPGTGDQPQHF.

The chain joins TRBV6-1 to TRBJ1-1; no reliable D call. Trimming stripped 2 bases from V and 10 bases from J, with 11 bases between. Germline assignment: CDR1 MNHNS and CDR2 SASEGT. The CDR3 has 12 amino acids. The CDR3 DNA sequence: TGTGCCAGCAGTGAACGGGGAGAAGTAGCTTTCTTT. This translates into CASSERGEVAFF.

The CDR3 region is CASRTTGGDPYNEQFF. The CDR3 DNA is TGTGCCAGCAGAACGACAGGGGGCGATCCCTACAATGAGCAGTTCTTC. The V gene is TRBV7-2, the J gene TRBJ2-1; 10 bases align to TRBD1. Germline trimming cut 6 bases from V and 2 bases from J; bases unmatched to any gene: 7. This CDR3 contains 16 residues. Germline V gene lookup returns CDR1 SGHTA and CDR2 FQGNSA.

This sequence joins TRBV5-1 and TRBJ2-7; 8 nucleotides match TRBD1. Germline assignment: CDR1 SGHRS and CDR2 YFSETQ. The CDR3 totals 13 residues. V shed 3 bases, J shed 10 bases, and the junction held 9 bases outside the gene matches. CDR3 DNA sequence: TGCGCCAGCAGCTCCGGACAGGGAAGTTTACAGTACTTC. Translation: CASSSGQGSLQYF.

CDR3: CASSPGQGKVNEQFF. As DNA, the CDR3 is TGCGCCAGCAGCCCGGGACAGGGGAAGGTCAATGAGCAGTTCTTC. The V and J genes are TRBV5-1 and TRBJ2-1, with 10 bases lining up with TRBD1. J gave up 6 bases and V 4 bases, and 7 bases lay outside the gene matches. The CDR3 extends over 15 amino acids. CDR1 SGHRS and CDR2 YFSETQ come from the germline V gene.

The V call is TRBV4-1, the J call TRBJ2-7; D remains unclear. CDR1 and CDR2 from the germline V gene are MGHRA and YSYEKL. Trimming stripped 3 bases from V and 2 bases from J, with 8 bases between. The CDR3 runs 13 residues. CDR3 in DNA: TGCGCCAGCAGCCAGGAGTTTACCTACGAGCAGTACTTC. Residues: CASSQEFTYEQYF.

The chain is built from TRBV5-1 and TRBJ1-2, with 8 nucleotides matching TRBD1. Per germline, CDR1 SGHRS and CDR2 YFSETQ. CDR3 length: 15 residues. With V trimmed by 1 base and J by 1 base, 3 bases remained unmatched. DNA of the CDR3: TGCGCCAGCAGCTTGACGACAGGGGTTAACTATGGCTACACCTTC. This encodes CASSLTTGVNYGYTF.

This chain connects TRBV3-1 (or the pseudogene TRBV3-2) to TRBJ1-5, with D perhaps TRBD1 (6 bases). Germline CDR1 reads LGHDT; CDR2 reads YNNKEL (reference sequence). Trimming stripped 0 bases from V and 5 bases from J, with 11 bases between. CDR3 length: 15 residues. The CDR3 region is CASSQDGQGHQPQHF. CDR3 DNA: TGTGCCAGCAGCCAAGACGGGCAGGGGCATCAGCCCCAGCATTTT.

This rearrangement joins TRBV30 to TRBJ1-5; D ambiguous. The germline V and J ends were trimmed by 2 bases and 3 bases, with 11 bases remaining between them. Germline lookup yields CDR1 GTSNPN and CDR2 SVGIG (reference sequence). This CDR3 has 14 residues. CDR3 in amino acids: CAWSLGSDNQPQHF. CDR3 DNA: TGTGCCTGGAGTTTGGGTAGCGACAATCAGCCCCAGCATTTT.

Here the CDR3 reads CASSLLGAEAFF. In DNA, the CDR3 is TGTGCCAGCAGCTTGTTGGGAGCGGAAGCTTTCTTT. The chain has TRBV5-6 and TRBJ1-1; the D is unclear. Looked up from germline, CDR1 is SGHDT and CDR2 is YYEEEE. Between the trimmed V and J ends, which lost 1 base and 8 bases, there was a span of 9 bases. CDR3 length equals 12 residues.

The chain is built from TRBV28 and TRBJ1-1; D may be TRBD1 (6 bases). The CDR3 length is 14 residues. Trimming left V 6 bases short and J 1 base short, with 12 bases between. CDR1 is MDHEN and CDR2 is SYDVKM in the germline V gene. DNA for the CDR3: TGTGCCAGCAGACCCCTACAGGGGAACACTGAAGCTTTCTTT. Its translation: CASRPLQGNTEAFF.

V usage is TRBV5-4 and J usage is TRBJ1-2; 8 bases map to TRBD1. Per germline, CDR1 SGHNT and CDR2 YYREEE (reference sequence). The trim removed 0 bases at V and 5 bases at J, leaving 6 bases unmatched. This CDR3 is 15 amino acids long. The CDR3 sequence: CASSLGDRLGYGYTF. In nucleotides, the CDR3 is TGTGCCAGCAGCTTGGGGGACAGGTTGGGTTATGGCTACACCTTC. Full variable domain (rest looked up from reference TRBV5-4 and TRBJ1-2): ETGVTQSPTHLIKTRGQQVTLRCSSQSGHNTVSWYQQALGQGPQFIFQYYREEENGRGNFPPRFSGLQFPNYSSELNVNALELDDSALYLCASSLGDRLGYGYTFGSGTRLTVV.

V and J are TRBV25-1 and TRBJ2-1; 8 bases agree with TRBD1. The CDR3 consists of 13 residues. Germline V gives CDR1 MGHDK, CDR2 SYGVNS. J gave up 8 bases and V 2 bases, and 2 bases lay outside the gene matches. CDR3 sequence (DNA): TGTGCCAGCAGTGAAGGGACAGGCGATGAGCAGTTCTTC. This codes for CASSEGTGDEQFF.

The chain employs TRBV6-6 and TRBJ2-2; tentatively, D is TRBD2 (6 bases). Germline V gene lookup returns CDR1 MNHNY and CDR2 SVGAGI (reference sequence). V gave up 7 bases and J gave up 5 bases, with 17 bases separating them. CDR3 length equals 15 residues. The CDR3 region has the DNA TGTGCCAGCAACCATGAGGGACTTGGGACCGGGGAGCTGTTTTTT. This translates into CASNHEGLGTGELFF.

The chain has TRBV5-1 and TRBJ2-7; 8 bases line up with TRBD1. The CDR3 runs 15 residues. J lost 5 bases, V lost 4 bases, and 11 bases had no gene match. Germline V gene data show CDR1 as SGHRS and CDR2 as YFSETQ. The CDR3 region has the DNA TGCGCCAGCAGCCCAACAGGGGGATCTCCCCACGAGCAGTACTTC. Its translation is CASSPTGGSPHEQYF.

The chain couples TRBV18 to TRBJ1-3; D possibly corresponds to TRBD1 (6 bases). The CDR3 has 19 residues. Germline CDR1 KGHSH, CDR2 LQKENI. V was cut by 6 bases and J by 3 bases, with 27 bases left in between. CDR3 residues: CASSPTRSNGGAGGNTIYF. In nucleotides, the CDR3 is TGTGCCAGCTCCCCCACCCGCTCGAATGGGGGCGCCGGTGGAAACACCATATATTTT.

DNA for the CDR3: TGTGCCAGCAGTTCACGGGGTGGCTACACCTTC. This gives the protein CASSSRGGYTF. This sequence joins TRBV28 and TRBJ1-2; unclear D gene. The CDR3 totals 11 residues. The germline V gene has CDR1 MDHEN and CDR2 SYDVKM. Trimming stripped 4 bases from V and 7 bases from J, with 7 bases between.

This clone was recorded only once. The V gene is TRBV7-9, the J gene TRBJ1-2; D unclear. V was clipped by 5 bases and J by 0 bases, with 10 bases between them. The length of the CDR3 is 14 residues. Looked up from germline, CDR1 is SEHNR and CDR2 is FQNEAQ (reference sequence). The CDR3 spells CASSPSGANYGYTF. The CDR3, as DNA: TGTGCCAGCAGCCCCAGTGGAGCTAACTATGGCTACACCTTC. Combining the CDR3 with reference TRBV7-9 and TRBJ1-2 gives the whole variable domain DTGVSQNPRHKITKRGQNVTFRCDPISEHNRLYWYRQTLGQGPEFLTYFQNEAQLEKSRLLSDRFSAERPKGSFSTLEIQRTEQGDSAMYLCASSPSGANYGYTFGSGTRLTVV.

This clone appeared a few times. This rearrangement joins TRBV11-2 to TRBJ2-7; a possible D gene is TRBD1 (6 bases). From germline, CDR1 is SGHAT and CDR2 FQNNGV. The CDR3 has 16 residues. V was clipped by 3 bases and J by 5 bases, with 20 bases between them. This CDR3 reads CASSFFRQAKDNEQYF. CDR3 DNA: TGTGCCAGCAGCTTCTTCCGACAGGCTAAAGACAACGAGCAGTACTTC.

This clone turned up a few times. The V and J genes are TRBV6-5 and TRBJ2-1; 8 nucleotides agree with TRBD1. Germline values: CDR1 MNHEY, CDR2 SVGAGI. The CDR3 is made up of 14 amino acids. J lost 7 bases, V lost 5 bases, and 7 bases had no gene match. CDR3: CASSRTGTENEQFF. The CDR3 DNA is TGTGCCAGCAGTCGGACAGGGACGGAGAATGAGCAGTTCTTC.